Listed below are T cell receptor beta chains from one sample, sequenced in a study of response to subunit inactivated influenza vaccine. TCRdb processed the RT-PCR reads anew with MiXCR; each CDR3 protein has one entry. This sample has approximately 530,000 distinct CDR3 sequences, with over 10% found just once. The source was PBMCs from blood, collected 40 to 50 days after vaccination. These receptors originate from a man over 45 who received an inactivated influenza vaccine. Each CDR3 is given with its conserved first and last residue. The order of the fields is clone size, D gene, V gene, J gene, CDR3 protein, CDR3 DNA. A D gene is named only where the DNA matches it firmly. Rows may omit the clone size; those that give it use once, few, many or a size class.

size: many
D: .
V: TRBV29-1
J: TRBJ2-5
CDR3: CSVEDPEDGGETQYF
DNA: TGCAGCGTTGAAGATCCAGAGGACGGTGGGGAGACCCAGTACTTC

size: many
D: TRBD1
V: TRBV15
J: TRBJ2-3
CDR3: CATSRTGGRADTQYF
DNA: TGTGCCACCAGCAGAACAGGGGGCCGGGCAGATACGCAGTATTTT

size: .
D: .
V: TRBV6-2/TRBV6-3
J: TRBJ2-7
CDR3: CASTQRVRGYEQYF
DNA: TGTGCCAGCACTCAACGGGTGAGGGGCTACGAGCAGTACTTC

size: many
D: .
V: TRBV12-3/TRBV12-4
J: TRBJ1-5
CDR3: CASSRGNQPQHF
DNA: TGTGCCAGCAGTCGGGGAAATCAGCCCCAGCATTTT

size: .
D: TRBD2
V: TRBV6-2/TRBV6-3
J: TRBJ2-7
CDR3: CASSYSNQRGSYGQYF
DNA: TGTGCCAGCAGTTACTCGAACCAGCGGGGGTCCTACGGGCAGTACTTC

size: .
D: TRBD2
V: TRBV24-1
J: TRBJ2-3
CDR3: CATSDFSGGGTDTQYF
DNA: TGTGCCACCAGTGATTTTAGCGGGGGGGGCACAGATACGCAGTATTTT

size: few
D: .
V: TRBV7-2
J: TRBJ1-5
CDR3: CASSVGGSNQPQHF
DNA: TGTGCCAGCAGCGTGGGAGGTAGCAATCAGCCCCAGCATTTT

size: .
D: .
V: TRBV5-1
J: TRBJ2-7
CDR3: CASSLAPGDPPYEQYF
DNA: TGCGCCAGCAGCTTGGCCCCAGGGGACCCTCCCTACGAGCAGTACTTC

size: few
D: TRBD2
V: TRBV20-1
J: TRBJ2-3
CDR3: CSPRAGGPRDTQYF
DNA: TGCAGTCCACGAGCGGGGGGGCCTAGAGATACGCAGTATTTT

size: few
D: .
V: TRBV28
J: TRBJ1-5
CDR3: CASSLLDESNQPQHF
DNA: TGTGCCAGCAGTTTACTTGACGAAAGCAATCAGCCCCAGCATTTT

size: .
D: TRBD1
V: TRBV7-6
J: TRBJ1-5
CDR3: CASSLGRGQGHQPQHF
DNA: TGTGCCAGCAGCTTAGGAAGGGGACAGGGTCATCAGCCCCAGCATTTT

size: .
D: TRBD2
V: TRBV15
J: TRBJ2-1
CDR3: CATSGDLAGGYNEQFF
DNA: TGTGCCACCAGCGGAGACCTAGCGGGAGGTTACAATGAGCAGTTCTTC

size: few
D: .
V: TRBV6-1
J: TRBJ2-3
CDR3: CASSGRGGTDTQYF
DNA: TGTGCCAGCAGTGGCAGGGGTGGGACAGATACGCAGTATTTT

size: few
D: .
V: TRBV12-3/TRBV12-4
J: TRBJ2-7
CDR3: CASSFIRDEQYF
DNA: TGTGCCAGCAGTTTTATCAGGGACGAGCAGTACTTC

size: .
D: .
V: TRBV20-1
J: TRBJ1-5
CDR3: CSASSGGNQPQHF
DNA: TGCAGTGCTAGTTCGGGGGGCAATCAGCCCCAGCATTTT

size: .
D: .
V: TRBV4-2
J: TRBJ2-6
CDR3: CASSQEKVGRANVLTF
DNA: TGTGCCAGCAGCCAAGAGAAGGTAGGAAGGGCCAACGTCCTGACTTTC

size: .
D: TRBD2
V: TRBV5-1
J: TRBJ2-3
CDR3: CASRIAGGSTDTQYF
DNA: TGCGCCAGCCGAATAGCGGGGGGGAGCACAGATACGCAGTATTTT

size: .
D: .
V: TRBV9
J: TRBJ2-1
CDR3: CASSVGWGSDEQFF
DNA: TGTGCCAGCAGCGTCGGGTGGGGGTCCGATGAGCAGTTCTTC

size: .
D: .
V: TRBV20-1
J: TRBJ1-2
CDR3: CSASSGNYGYTF
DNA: TGCAGTGCTAGTTCAGGAAACTATGGCTACACCTTC

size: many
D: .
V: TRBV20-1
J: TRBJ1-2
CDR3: CSARDLEGDYGYTF
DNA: TGCAGTGCTAGGGACCTTGAAGGGGACTATGGCTACACCTTC

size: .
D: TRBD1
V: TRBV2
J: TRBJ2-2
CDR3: CASSRDSANTGELFF
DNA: TGTGCCAGCAGCCGGGACAGCGCTAACACCGGGGAGCTGTTTTTT

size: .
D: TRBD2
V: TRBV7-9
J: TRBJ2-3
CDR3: CASSPFRGGETDTQYF
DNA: TGTGCCAGCAGCCCCTTCCGGGGGGGAGAGACAGATACGCAGTATTTT

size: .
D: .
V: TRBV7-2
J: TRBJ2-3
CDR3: CASCRVGGTDTQYF
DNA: TGTGCCAGCTGCAGGGTGGGTGGCACAGATACGCAGTATTTT

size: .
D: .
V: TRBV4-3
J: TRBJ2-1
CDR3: CASSQVFSSYNEQFF
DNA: TGCGCCAGCAGCCAAGTTTTTAGCTCCTACAATGAGCAGTTCTTC

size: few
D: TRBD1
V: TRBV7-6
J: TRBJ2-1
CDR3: CASSLTGTGSLEQFF
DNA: TGTGCCAGCAGCTTAACCGGGACAGGGTCTCTTGAGCAGTTCTTC

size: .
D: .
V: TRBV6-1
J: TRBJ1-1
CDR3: CASSGQLRTEAFF
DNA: TGTGCCAGCAGTGGACAGCTGCGCACTGAAGCTTTCTTT

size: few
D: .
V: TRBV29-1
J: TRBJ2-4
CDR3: CSVIGAGWSKNIQYF
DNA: TGCAGCGTTATTGGTGCGGGTTGGTCCAAAAACATTCAGTACTTC

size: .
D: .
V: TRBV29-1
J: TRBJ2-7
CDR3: CSVDVQDSYEQYF
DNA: TGCAGCGTTGACGTCCAGGACTCCTACGAGCAGTACTTC

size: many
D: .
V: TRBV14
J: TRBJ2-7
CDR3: CASSQDNWYEQYF
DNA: TGTGCCAGCAGCCAAGATAACTGGTACGAGCAGTACTTC

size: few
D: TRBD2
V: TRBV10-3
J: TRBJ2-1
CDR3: CASTSGAYNEQFF
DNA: TGTGCATCCACTAGCGGAGCCTACAATGAGCAGTTCTTC

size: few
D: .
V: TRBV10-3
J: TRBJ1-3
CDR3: CAISDTNGNTIYF
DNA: TGTGCCATCAGTGATACCAACGGAAACACCATATATTTT

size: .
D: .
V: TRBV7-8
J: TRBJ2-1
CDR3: CASSPANRNEQFF
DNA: TGTGCCAGCAGCCCGGCTAATCGCAATGAGCAGTTCTTC

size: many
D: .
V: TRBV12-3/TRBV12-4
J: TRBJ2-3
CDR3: CASSSQTESTDTQYF
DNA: TGTGCCAGCAGTTCCCAGACAGAGAGCACAGATACGCAGTATTTT

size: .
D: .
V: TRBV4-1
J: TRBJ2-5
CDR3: CASSQDEFQGLETQYF
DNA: TGCGCCAGCAGCCAAGATGAGTTCCAGGGCCTCGAGACCCAGTACTTC

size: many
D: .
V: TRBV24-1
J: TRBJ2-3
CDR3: CATSDSGFSTDTQYF
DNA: TGTGCCACCAGTGATTCGGGATTTAGCACAGATACGCAGTATTTT

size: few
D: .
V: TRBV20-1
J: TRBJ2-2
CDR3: CSARTVQGTGELFF
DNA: TGCAGTGCTAGGACAGTACAAGGCACCGGGGAGCTGTTTTTT

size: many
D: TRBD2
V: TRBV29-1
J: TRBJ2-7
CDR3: CSAGTSLPYEQYF
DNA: TGCAGCGCCGGGACTAGTCTCCCCTACGAGCAGTACTTC

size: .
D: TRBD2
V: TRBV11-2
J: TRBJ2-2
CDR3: CASSLDPRGAAGELFF
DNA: TGTGCCAGCAGCTTAGATCCGCGGGGGGCCGCCGGGGAGCTGTTTTTT

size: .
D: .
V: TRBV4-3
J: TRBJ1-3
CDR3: CASSQDERGAGNTIYF
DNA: TGCGCCAGCAGCCAAGATGAGAGGGGGGCCGGAAACACCATATATTTT

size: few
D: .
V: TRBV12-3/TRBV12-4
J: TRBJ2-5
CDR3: CASSRSGGALETQYF
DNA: TGTGCCAGCAGTCGCTCAGGGGGGGCCCTAGAGACCCAGTACTTC